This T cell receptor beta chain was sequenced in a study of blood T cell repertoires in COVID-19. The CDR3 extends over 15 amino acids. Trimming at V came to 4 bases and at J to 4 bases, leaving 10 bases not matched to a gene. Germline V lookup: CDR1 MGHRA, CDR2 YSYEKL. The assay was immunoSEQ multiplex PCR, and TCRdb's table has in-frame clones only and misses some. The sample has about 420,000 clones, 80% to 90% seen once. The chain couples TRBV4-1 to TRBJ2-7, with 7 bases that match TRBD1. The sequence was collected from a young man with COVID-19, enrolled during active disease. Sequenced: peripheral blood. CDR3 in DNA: TGCGCCAGCAGCCCAGCAGGGGGAAAAAGTTACGAGCAGTACTTC. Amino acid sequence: CASSPAGGKSYEQYF.